Listed below are T cell receptor beta chains from one sample, sequenced in a study of cytomegalovirus exposure and HLA in healthy donors. Generated by immunoSEQ multiplex PCR, the TCRdb table keeps only in-frame clones and is missing some. The sample records 150,000 or so clones, 85% to 90% being singletons. The material sequenced was PBMCs. The receptors here all came from a woman in her thirties in good health and CMV-seropositive. CDR3s include the opening cysteine and the closing phenylalanine or tryptophan. The order of the fields is J gene, V gene, CDR3 protein.

j_gene: TRBJ1-2; v_gene: TRBV6-5; CDR3aa: CASSIDSLYGYTF
j_gene: TRBJ2-1; v_gene: TRBV27; CDR3aa: CASNPVGGGAYNEQFF
j_gene: TRBJ2-2; v_gene: TRBV27; CDR3aa: CASKGTISTGELFF
j_gene: TRBJ2-7; v_gene: TRBV5-1; CDR3aa: CASSLRETYEQYF
j_gene: TRBJ2-1; v_gene: TRBV2; CDR3aa: CASNIIAGAQMFF
j_gene: TRBJ2-3; v_gene: TRBV2; CDR3aa: CATAIAGGLDTQYF
j_gene: TRBJ1-1; v_gene: TRBV7-8; CDR3aa: CASSFNRGAEAFF
j_gene: TRBJ2-7; v_gene: TRBV29-1; CDR3aa: CSVGDREFTMGGISYEQYF
j_gene: TRBJ2-3; v_gene: TRBV5-1; CDR3aa: CASSLAGDTQYF
j_gene: TRBJ2-5; v_gene: TRBV27; CDR3aa: CASSLIQGDLETQYF
j_gene: TRBJ1-1; v_gene: TRBV28; CDR3aa: CASSPGFTEAFF
j_gene: TRBJ2-5; v_gene: TRBV28; CDR3aa: CASSLMRWDRRSETQYF
j_gene: TRBJ2-7; v_gene: TRBV7-2; CDR3aa: CASRRTGGVASYEQYF
j_gene: TRBJ2-7; v_gene: TRBV7-8; CDR3aa: CASSLGPGPEQYF
j_gene: TRBJ2-5; v_gene: TRBV28; CDR3aa: CASSSMRLAGGQETQYF
j_gene: TRBJ2-2; v_gene: TRBV12-5; CDR3aa: CASGLGEGSGELFF
j_gene: TRBJ1-1; v_gene: TRBV5-4; CDR3aa: CASSFPWQGSNTEAFF
j_gene: TRBJ1-4; v_gene: TRBV28; CDR3aa: CASSLVTLGNEKLFF
j_gene: TRBJ2-2; v_gene: TRBV28; CDR3aa: CASGVGTRNTGELFF
j_gene: TRBJ1-5; v_gene: TRBV13; CDR3aa: CASSFHGFDQPQHF
j_gene: TRBJ2-7; v_gene: TRBV6-6; CDR3aa: CASSYDRREQYF
j_gene: TRBJ2-1; v_gene: TRBV2; CDR3aa: CASSELAGGNEQFF
j_gene: TRBJ2-1; v_gene: TRBV14; CDR3aa: CASSQDGGVYYNEQFF
j_gene: TRBJ2-7; v_gene: TRBV15; CDR3aa: CATSPGSFPDEQYF
j_gene: TRBJ2-7; v_gene: TRBV7-8; CDR3aa: CASSRLAGGQGQYF
j_gene: TRBJ1-1; v_gene: TRBV4-1; CDR3aa: CASSQDRTWGTEAFF
j_gene: TRBJ2-3; v_gene: TRBV5-1; CDR3aa: CASRGEGTNTQYF
j_gene: TRBJ1-4; v_gene: TRBV28; CDR3aa: CASSLSEKLFF
j_gene: TRBJ1-1; v_gene: TRBV6-5; CDR3aa: CASSYVRGTEAFF
j_gene: TRBJ2-2; v_gene: TRBV4-2; CDR3aa: CASSQERGWYTGELFF
j_gene: TRBJ2-7; v_gene: TRBV10-2; CDR3aa: CASSDSRAGEQYF
j_gene: TRBJ2-7; v_gene: TRBV10-1; CDR3aa: CASSGTGRIYEQYF
j_gene: TRBJ2-7; v_gene: TRBV5-1; CDR3aa: CASSVDRRGYEQYF
j_gene: TRBJ2-2; v_gene: TRBV4-1; CDR3aa: CASSQPTRGTGELFF
j_gene: TRBJ2-7; v_gene: TRBV20-1; CDR3aa: CSVPAYEQYF
j_gene: TRBJ2-5; v_gene: TRBV7-7; CDR3aa: CASSLGRVETQYF
j_gene: TRBJ1-3; v_gene: TRBV2; CDR3aa: CASSEGPGTIYF
j_gene: TRBJ2-7; v_gene: TRBV29-1; CDR3aa: CSVVGGARYEQYF
j_gene: TRBJ1-3; v_gene: TRBV7-9; CDR3aa: CASTFGDRGHTIYF
j_gene: TRBJ2-7; v_gene: TRBV27; CDR3aa: CASSLQTGGFYEQYF
j_gene: TRBJ2-1; v_gene: TRBV13; CDR3aa: CASSLGGLYLNEQFF
j_gene: TRBJ1-5; v_gene: TRBV28; CDR3aa: CASSLMTGRNQPQHF
j_gene: TRBJ1-2; v_gene: TRBV28; CDR3aa: CASSLLGAPYGYTF
j_gene: TRBJ2-7; v_gene: TRBV6-5; CDR3aa: CASSYLSDRVEDEQYF
j_gene: TRBJ2-7; v_gene: TRBV2; CDR3aa: CASAGTSGDAEQYF
j_gene: TRBJ2-2; v_gene: TRBV5-1; CDR3aa: CASSQTGLGTGELFF
j_gene: TRBJ2-7; v_gene: TRBV28; CDR3aa: CASSSGTSGSSAYEQYF
j_gene: TRBJ2-1; v_gene: TRBV2; CDR3aa: CASSATSGINNEQFF
j_gene: TRBJ1-2; v_gene: TRBV7-9; CDR3aa: CASSLYPPGQGVGYGYTF
j_gene: TRBJ1-2; v_gene: TRBV7-3; CDR3aa: CASSVGPGQGGGTF
j_gene: TRBJ2-1; v_gene: TRBV18; CDR3aa: CASSPGQGHYNEQFF
j_gene: TRBJ2-1; v_gene: TRBV6-5; CDR3aa: CASSWTSGGPDEQFF
j_gene: TRBJ2-7; v_gene: TRBV6-5; CDR3aa: CASSGTRTAEF
j_gene: TRBJ1-1; v_gene: TRBV5-1; CDR3aa: CASSLVWQGYTEAFF
j_gene: TRBJ1-5; v_gene: TRBV28; CDR3aa: CASRGGQVLQPQHF
j_gene: TRBJ2-5; v_gene: TRBV2; CDR3aa: CASSETRLALQETQYF
j_gene: TRBJ2-3; v_gene: TRBV13; CDR3aa: CASSFGRVRDTQYF
j_gene: TRBJ2-2; v_gene: TRBV5-1; CDR3aa: CASSFLAGSTGELFF
j_gene: TRBJ1-1; v_gene: TRBV29-1; CDR3aa: CSVDRGGEAFF
j_gene: TRBJ2-7; v_gene: TRBV2; CDR3aa: CASGATGKLTYEQYF